This T cell receptor (beta chain) was sequenced for a study of T-cell memory formation after mild COVID-19. Study conclusions and caveats: Some clones that responded turned up in pre-infection memory, which suggests that cross-reactive memory joined in.

This clonotype was recorded a few times. Its specificity is unknown. V lost 3 bases to trimming and J lost 5 bases, with 8 bases between them. The CDR3 length is 12 residues. Each CDR3 protein is one row after TCRdb ran MiXCR on the 5' RACE reads. Counted here are a few hundred thousand distinct CDR3 sequences, approximately 19% occurring once; the ten biggest clones make up 20% to 25%. V is TRBV12-3 or TRBV12-4 and J is TRBJ2-7; TRBD2 is a possible D gene (5 bases). The receptor comes from a young man who had mild COVID-19 (a few samples of this study predate the infection). Cell type and time point are not known. What was sequenced was PBMCs or a T cell subset sorted from them (not recorded which). DNA for the CDR3: TGTGCCAGCAGTTTCTCCGGGAACGAGCAGTACGTC. Its protein product is CASSFSGNEQYV.